This entry is about one T cell receptor (beta chain). Antigen unknown. The source of the sample is a study of beta chain features in type 1 diabetes. Study overall: Patients looked much like healthy donors when it came to age, gender and cell yields.

Study-wide points: Shortening of TCRB CDR3s, moderate but significant, appeared in all four CD4+ subsets of Type 1 diabetes patients.

Trimming took 4 bases from V and 2 from J; bases not matched to a gene: 5. The CDR3 contains 16 residues. Germline CDR1 reads PRHDT; CDR2 reads FYEKMQ (reference sequence). cDNA synthesis used the whole RNA isolate, giving expressed TCRB sequences. Sequencing used immunoSEQ multiplex PCR; TCRdb keeps in-frame clones, though not all of them. This sample has 150,000 or so clones, with about 9.2% found just once. This clonotype was obtained from a man younger than 35 in good health. The specimen sequenced was central memory CD4+ T cells from blood. The chain uses TRBV13 and TRBJ2-3, with 11 bases identical to TRBD2. The CDR3 sequence: CASSSLAGGSTDTQYF. CDR3 sequence (DNA): TGTGCCAGCAGCTCCCTAGCGGGGGGCTCCACAGATACGCAGTATTTT.